The T cell receptor beta chain under discussion was sequenced for a study of blood T cell repertoires in COVID-19 (TCRdb year 2020). As for the study more broadly: The collaborator samples originated in the United States, Italy and Spain and spanned the acute and convalescent phases of COVID-19. The repertoires were released in a freely available public database intended as a resource for research on the immune response to SARS-CoV-2. The prospective study material was composed of cDNA or gDNA derived from T cells, B-cell-depleted T cells, or PBMCs. Deeply sampled blood TCRbeta repertoires from subjects exposed to, actively infected with, or recovered from COVID-19 were included in the dataset. Samples were obtained from the ongoing ImmuneRACE study (first 160 participants) and from about 1,300 subjects provided by 6 global collaborators. Where HLA class I and class II types were available, the types were taken from metadata supplied by the sample provider, not from assay-based typing. The sample metadata nearly always contained a de-identified subject ID, COVID-19 status, age in years and sex.

TCRbeta CDR3 regions were amplified from genomic DNA using the immunoSEQ Assay, a bias-controlled multiplex PCR. Per the authors' processing: The number of nucleated cells in each sample was estimated by amplification of reference gene primers within the assay. To quantify the absolute abundance of each unique TCRbeta CDR3 rearrangement, sequence reads were collapsed and filtered. For each sample, productive Simpson clonality was calculated by taking the square root of Simpson's diversity index across productive rearrangements. TCRdb holds this immuneACCESS table with in-frame rearrangements only. Some clones are missing; in checked studies, unresolved V genes explain under half, and the rest has no known cause. That table furnishes V, J and clone size, whereas the DNA furnished D and trimming. Counted in this sample were hundreds of thousands of clones; roughly 80% of them appeared once. 4.5% to 6% of the sample goes to the ten largest clones.

Whole blood was collected in K2EDTA tubes by collaborating institutions according to the institutions' own protocols. For TCRbeta analysis, collaborators shipped samples as frozen whole blood, isolated PBMCs, or DNA extracted from either of those sample types. As concerns this clone: No cognate antigen has been identified for it. No per-base quality is available; no much larger clone lies one base away.

Measured from the cysteine to the phenylalanine, the CDR3 is 14 residues long. Of all the DNA, just the CDR3 is kept, 42 bases in frame from base 1. From V the trimming removes 5 bases and from J it removes 0 bases, while the gene matches leave 7 bases of the junction unaccounted for. CDR1 and CDR2 are read off the germline V gene as SQVTM and ANQGSEA. Broader findings and caveats from the paper: Clinical and demographic metadata were provided uncurated, with the amount varying by source and participant.

The sequenced sample consisted of peripheral blood. The sequence came from an elderly woman with active or convalescent COVID-19. The chain joins TRBV29-1 to TRBJ2-7, and 7 junction bases match TRBD2. Here the CDR3 is given as CSVLEGGYSYEQYF. The bases read TGCAGCGTTTTAGAGGGAGGGTACTCCTACGAGCAGTACTTC.